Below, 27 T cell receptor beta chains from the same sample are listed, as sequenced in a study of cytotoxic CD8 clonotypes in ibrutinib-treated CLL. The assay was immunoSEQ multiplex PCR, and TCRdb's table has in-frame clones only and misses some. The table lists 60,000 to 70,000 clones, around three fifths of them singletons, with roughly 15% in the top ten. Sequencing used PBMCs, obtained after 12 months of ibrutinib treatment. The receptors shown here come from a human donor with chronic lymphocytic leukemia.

The CDR3 is CSVEGQAHEQYF. The CDR3, as DNA: TGCAGCGTTGAGGGACAGGCACACGAGCAGTACTTC. The rearrangement joins TRBV29-1 to TRBJ2-7; 8 bases agree with TRBD1. CDR1 SQVTM and CDR2 ANQGSEA come from the germline V gene. The CDR3 has 12 amino acids. The V segment lost 3 bases and the J segment 5 bases; nucleotides outside the gene matches: 3.

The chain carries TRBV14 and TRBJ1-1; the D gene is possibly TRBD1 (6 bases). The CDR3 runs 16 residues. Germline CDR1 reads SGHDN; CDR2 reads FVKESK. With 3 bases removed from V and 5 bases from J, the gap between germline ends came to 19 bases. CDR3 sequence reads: CASSQRPSGGRTEAFF. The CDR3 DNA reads TGTGCCAGCAGCCAGCGCCCTTCGGGGGGGCGAACTGAAGCTTTCTTT.

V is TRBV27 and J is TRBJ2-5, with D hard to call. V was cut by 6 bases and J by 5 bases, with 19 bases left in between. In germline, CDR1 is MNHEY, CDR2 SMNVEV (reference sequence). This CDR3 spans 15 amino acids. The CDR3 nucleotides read TGTGCCAGCAGCGAAGGATTCACCCCCCCGGAGACCCAGTACTTC. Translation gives CASSEGFTPPETQYF.

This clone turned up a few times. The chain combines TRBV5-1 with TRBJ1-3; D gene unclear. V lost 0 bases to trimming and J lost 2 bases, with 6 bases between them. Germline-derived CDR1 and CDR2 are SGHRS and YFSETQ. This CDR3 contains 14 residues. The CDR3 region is CASSLESAGNTIYF. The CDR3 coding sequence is TGCGCCAGCAGCTTGGAGTCTGCTGGAAACACCATATATTTT.

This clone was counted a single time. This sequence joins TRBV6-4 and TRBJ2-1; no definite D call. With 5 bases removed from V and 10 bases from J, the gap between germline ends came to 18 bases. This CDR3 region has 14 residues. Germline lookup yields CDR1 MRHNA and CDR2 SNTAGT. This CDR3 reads CASSLGPAPAEQFF. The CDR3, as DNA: TGTGCCAGCAGTCTTGGACCAGCGCCAGCCGAGCAGTTCTTC.

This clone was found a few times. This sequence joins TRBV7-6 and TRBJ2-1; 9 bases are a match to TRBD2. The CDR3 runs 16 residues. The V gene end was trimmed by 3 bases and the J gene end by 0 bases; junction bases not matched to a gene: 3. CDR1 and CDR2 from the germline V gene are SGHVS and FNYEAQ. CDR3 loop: CASSFLAGHSYNEQFF. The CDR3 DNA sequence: TGTGCCAGCAGCTTCCTAGCGGGGCACTCCTACAATGAGCAGTTCTTC.

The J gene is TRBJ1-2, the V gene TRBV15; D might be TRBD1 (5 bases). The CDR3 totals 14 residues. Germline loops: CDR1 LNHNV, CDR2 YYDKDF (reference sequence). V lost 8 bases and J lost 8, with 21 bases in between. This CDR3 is CATQGLTGISGYTF. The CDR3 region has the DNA TGTGCCACCCAGGGACTCACGGGGATCTCCGGCTACACCTTC.

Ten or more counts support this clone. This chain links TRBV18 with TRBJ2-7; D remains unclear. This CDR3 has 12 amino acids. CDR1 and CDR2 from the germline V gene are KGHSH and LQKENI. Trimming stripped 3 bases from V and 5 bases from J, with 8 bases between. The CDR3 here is CASSPLSDEQYF. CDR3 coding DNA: TGTGCCAGCTCACCCCTTTCGGACGAGCAGTACTTC.

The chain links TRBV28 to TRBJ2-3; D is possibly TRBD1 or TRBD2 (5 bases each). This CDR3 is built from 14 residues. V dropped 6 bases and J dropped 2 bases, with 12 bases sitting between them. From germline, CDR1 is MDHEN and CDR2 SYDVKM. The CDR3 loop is CASRVGTTTDTQYF. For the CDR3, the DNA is TGTGCCAGCAGGGTTGGGACCACCACAGATACGCAGTATTTT.

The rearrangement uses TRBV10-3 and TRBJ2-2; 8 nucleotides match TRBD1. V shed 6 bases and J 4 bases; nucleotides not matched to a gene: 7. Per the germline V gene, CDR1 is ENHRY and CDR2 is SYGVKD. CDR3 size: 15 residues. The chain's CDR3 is CAIRGADRVTGELFF. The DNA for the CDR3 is TGTGCCATCAGGGGTGCGGACAGGGTCACCGGGGAGCTGTTTTTT.

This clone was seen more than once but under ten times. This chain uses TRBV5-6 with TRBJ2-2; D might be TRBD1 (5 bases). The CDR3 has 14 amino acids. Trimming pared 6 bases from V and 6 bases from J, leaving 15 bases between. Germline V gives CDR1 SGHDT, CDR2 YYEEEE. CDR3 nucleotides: TGTGCCAGCACCCAGGGAAACCGTGCCGGGGAGCTGTTTTTT. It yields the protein CASTQGNRAGELFF.

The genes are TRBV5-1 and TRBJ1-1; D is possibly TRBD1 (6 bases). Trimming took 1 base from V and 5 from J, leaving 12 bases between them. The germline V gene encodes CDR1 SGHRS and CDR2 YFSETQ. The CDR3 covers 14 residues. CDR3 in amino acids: CASSLSGALTEAFF. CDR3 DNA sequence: TGCGCCAGCAGCTTGTCAGGGGCGTTAACTGAAGCTTTCTTT.

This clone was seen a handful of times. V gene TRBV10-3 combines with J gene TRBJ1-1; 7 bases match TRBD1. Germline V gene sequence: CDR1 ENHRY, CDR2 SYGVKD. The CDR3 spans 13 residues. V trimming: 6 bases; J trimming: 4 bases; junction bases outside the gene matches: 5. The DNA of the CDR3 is TGTGCCATCAGGGGGACAGTCCCCACTGAAGCTTTCTTT. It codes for CAIRGTVPTEAFF.

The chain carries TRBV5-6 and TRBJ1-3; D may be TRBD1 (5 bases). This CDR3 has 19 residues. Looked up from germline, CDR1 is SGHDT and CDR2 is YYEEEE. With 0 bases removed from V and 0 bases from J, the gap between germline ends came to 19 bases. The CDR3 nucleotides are TGTGCCAGCAGCTTGGTGCGGGGCTGGTCGTCTTACTCTGGAAACACCATATATTTT. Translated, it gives CASSLVRGWSSYSGNTIYF.

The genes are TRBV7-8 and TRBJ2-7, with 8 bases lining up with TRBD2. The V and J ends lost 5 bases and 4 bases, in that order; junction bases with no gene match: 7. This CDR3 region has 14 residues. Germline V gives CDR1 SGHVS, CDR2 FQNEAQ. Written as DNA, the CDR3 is TGTGCCAGCAGCCCCCCGCGGGGGGAATACGAGCAGTACTTC. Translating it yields CASSPPRGEYEQYF.

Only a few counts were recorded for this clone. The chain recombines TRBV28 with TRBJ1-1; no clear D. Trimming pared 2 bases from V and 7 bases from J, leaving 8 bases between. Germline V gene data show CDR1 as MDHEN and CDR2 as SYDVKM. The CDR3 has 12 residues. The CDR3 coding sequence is TGTGCCAGCAGTTTAACGGGGAATGAAGCTTTCTTT. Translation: CASSLTGNEAFF.

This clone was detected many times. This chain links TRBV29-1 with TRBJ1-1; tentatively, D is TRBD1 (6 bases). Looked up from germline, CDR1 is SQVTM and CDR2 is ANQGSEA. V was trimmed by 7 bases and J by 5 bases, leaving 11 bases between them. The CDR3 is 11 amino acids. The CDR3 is CSAEGVTEAFF. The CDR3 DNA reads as TGCAGCGCCGAGGGGGTAACTGAAGCTTTCTTT.

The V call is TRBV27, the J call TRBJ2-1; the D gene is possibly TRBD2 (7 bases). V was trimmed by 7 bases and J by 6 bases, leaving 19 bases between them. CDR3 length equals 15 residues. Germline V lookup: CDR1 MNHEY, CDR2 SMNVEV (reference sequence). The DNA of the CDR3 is TGTGCCAGCAACCTGAGGGGGGGGCGTAGCAATGAGCAGTTCTTC. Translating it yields CASNLRGGRSNEQFF.

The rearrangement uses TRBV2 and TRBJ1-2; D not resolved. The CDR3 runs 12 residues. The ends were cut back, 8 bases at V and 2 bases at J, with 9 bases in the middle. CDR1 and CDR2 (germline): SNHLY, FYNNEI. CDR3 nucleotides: TGTGCCAGCCGTGGGGAGAACTATGGCTACACCTTC. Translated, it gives CASRGENYGYTF.

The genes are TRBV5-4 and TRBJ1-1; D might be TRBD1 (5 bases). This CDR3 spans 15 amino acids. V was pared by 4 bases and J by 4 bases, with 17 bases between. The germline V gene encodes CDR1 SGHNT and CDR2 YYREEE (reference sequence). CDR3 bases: TGTGCCAGCAGCCCCCTTCCCGACAGATCCACTGAAGCTTTCTTT. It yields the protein CASSPLPDRSTEAFF.

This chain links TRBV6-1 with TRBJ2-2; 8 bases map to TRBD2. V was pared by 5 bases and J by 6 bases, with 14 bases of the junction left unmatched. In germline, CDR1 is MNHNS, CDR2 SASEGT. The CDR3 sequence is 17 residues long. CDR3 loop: CASSQEAGVGQAGELFF. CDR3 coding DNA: TGTGCCAGCAGTCAAGAAGCGGGAGTAGGGCAGGCCGGGGAGCTGTTTTTT.

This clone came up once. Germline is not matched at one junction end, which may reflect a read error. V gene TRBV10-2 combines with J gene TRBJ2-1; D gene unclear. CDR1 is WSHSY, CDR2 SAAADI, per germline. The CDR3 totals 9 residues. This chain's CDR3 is CASGPSQLF. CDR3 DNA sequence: TGCGCCAGCGGACCATCCCAGCTCTTC.

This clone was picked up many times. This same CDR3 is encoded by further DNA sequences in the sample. In nucleotides, the CDR3 is TGTGCCAGCAGCCCGGGGGCTCTGAACACTGAAGCTTTCTTT. Translation: CASSPGALNTEAFF. V usage is TRBV28 and J usage is TRBJ1-1, with D perhaps matching TRBD1 (6 bases). This CDR3 has 14 amino acids. The germline V and J ends were trimmed by 6 bases and 0 bases, with 11 bases remaining between them. Germline CDR1 reads MDHEN; CDR2 reads SYDVKM.

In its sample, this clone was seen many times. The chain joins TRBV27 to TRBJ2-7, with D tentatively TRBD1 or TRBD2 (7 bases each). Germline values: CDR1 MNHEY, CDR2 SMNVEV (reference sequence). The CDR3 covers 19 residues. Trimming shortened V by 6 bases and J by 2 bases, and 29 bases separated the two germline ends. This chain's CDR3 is CASRPTGLGRQRGPYEQYF. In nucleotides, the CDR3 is TGTGCCAGCAGGCCCACCGGACTAGGGCGACAAAGGGGGCCCTACGAGCAGTACTTC.

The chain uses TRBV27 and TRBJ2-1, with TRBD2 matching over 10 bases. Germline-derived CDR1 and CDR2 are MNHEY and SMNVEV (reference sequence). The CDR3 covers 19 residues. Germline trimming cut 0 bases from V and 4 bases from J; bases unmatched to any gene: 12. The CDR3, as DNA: TGTGCCAGCAGTTTATCGTGGCTAGCGGGAGAGGTGCGATACAATGAGCAGTTCTTC. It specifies CASSLSWLAGEVRYNEQFF.

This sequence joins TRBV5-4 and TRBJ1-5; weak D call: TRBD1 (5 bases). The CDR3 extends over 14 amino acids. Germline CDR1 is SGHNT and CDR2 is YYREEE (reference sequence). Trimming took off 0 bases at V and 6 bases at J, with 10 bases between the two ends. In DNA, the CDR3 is TGTGCCAGCAGCTTGGGGGGGACTGGTCAGCCCCAGCATTTT. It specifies CASSLGGTGQPQHF.

The CDR3 here is CASAGNTEAFF. CDR3 nucleotides: TGCGCCAGTGCGGGGAACACTGAAGCTTTCTTT. The J gene is TRBJ1-1, the V gene TRBV23-1; D not certain. TRBV23-1 is marked as an open reading frame, function uncertain. V was cut by 9 bases and J by 1 base, with 6 bases left in between. CDR3 length: 11 amino acids.